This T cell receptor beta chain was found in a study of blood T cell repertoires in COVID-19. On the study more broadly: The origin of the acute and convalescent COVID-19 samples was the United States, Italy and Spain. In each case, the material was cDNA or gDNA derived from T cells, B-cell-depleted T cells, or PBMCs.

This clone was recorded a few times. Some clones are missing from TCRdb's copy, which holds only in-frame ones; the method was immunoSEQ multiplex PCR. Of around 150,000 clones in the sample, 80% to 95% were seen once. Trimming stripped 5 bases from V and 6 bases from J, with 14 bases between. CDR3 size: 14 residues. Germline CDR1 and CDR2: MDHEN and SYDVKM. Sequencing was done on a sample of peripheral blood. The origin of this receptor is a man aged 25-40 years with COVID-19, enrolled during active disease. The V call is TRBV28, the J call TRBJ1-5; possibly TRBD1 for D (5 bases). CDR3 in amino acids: CASSTPGGAQPQHF. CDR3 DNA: TGTGCCAGCAGTACCCCCGGAGGGGCTCAGCCCCAGCATTTT.